This TCR beta chain was sequenced during a study of cytomegalovirus exposure and HLA in healthy donors. Study in general: A later analysis reported the same platform for the 110 or so validation repertoires and the approximately 700 first-cohort repertoires.

Findings of the study overall: The study flagged about 160 TCR beta chains as cytomegalovirus-associated. Whilst most TCR sequences proved rare, a subset of public TCRs occurred across many donors.

A word on this clone: Its antigen is undetermined.

TCRdb's copy holds only in-frame clones and misses some; the assay was immunoSEQ multiplex PCR. Here the sample spans over 50,000 clones, about 95% being singletons. This TCR was recovered from a woman in her late teens or twenties in good health and CMV-seronegative. Sequences were obtained from PBMCs.

CDR3 sequence reads: CSARGGETQYF. The CDR3 DNA reads as TGCAGTGCTAGGGGGGGGGAGACCCAGTACTTC. The rearrangement uses TRBV20-1 and TRBJ2-5, with 7 bases identical to TRBD2. J lost 5 bases, V lost 3 bases, and 0 bases had no gene match. This CDR3 spans 11 amino acids. Germline loops: CDR1 DFQATT, CDR2 SNEGSKA (reference sequence).